In this sample, the clone carrying this T cell receptor beta chain turned up many times. Each CDR3 protein gets one entry after TCRdb re-called the 5' RACE reads with MiXCR. The table includes approximately 16,000 distinct CDR3 sequences, 6.3% detected once. The germline CDR1 and CDR2 sequences are KGHSH and LQKENI. V lost 3 bases, J lost 7 bases, and 2 bases stayed unmatched. This CDR3 region has 13 residues. The data derive from a study of spatial heterogeneity in lung cancer. As to time point: blood at routine non-recurrence follow-up after resection. The sequencing here drew on PBMCs, taken at follow-up. This sequence joins TRBV18 and TRBJ2-4; 8 nucleotides line up with TRBD1. The receptor was isolated from a male donor with early-stage non-small cell lung cancer. The CDR3 here is CASSPDRANIQYF. CDR3 nucleotides: TGTGCCAGCTCACCGGACAGGGCCAACATTCAGTACTTC.